The rows below give T cell receptor beta chains drawn from one sample of a study of blood T cell repertoires in COVID-19. TCRdb's copy holds only in-frame clones and misses some; the assay was immunoSEQ multiplex PCR. Of approximately 50,000 clones listed, about 90% were seen once; the top ten hold roughly 2%. The sequenced sample consisted of peripheral blood. The receptors originated from a human donor in a cohort sampled during active COVID-19. Each CDR3 is given with its conserved first and last residue. A D gene is named only where the DNA matches it firmly. Size tells how often a clone was seen (once, few, many) or the class of an expanded clone, and some rows leave it out.

V	D	J	size	CDR3	DNA
TRBV7-9	.	TRBJ2-3	.	CASSLGQGTDTQYF	TGTGCCAGCAGCTTAGGGCAGGGCACAGATACGCAGTATTTT
TRBV3-1/TRBV3-2	TRBD2	TRBJ2-3	.	CASWGRGGHVDDTQYF	TGTGCCAGCTGGGGGCGGGGGGGCCATGTCGACGATACGCAGTATTTT
TRBV11-2	.	TRBJ1-2	.	CASSPIQQGWNGYTF	TGTGCCAGCAGCCCCATACAACAGGGTTGGAATGGCTACACCTTC
TRBV4-1	.	TRBJ2-7	.	CASSQDPGVYEQYF	TGCGCCAGCAGCCAAGATCCGGGGGTCTACGAGCAGTACTTC
TRBV7-2	TRBD2	TRBJ2-5	.	CASSLLAGVQTQYF	TGTGCCAGCAGCTTACTAGCGGGGGTACAGACCCAGTACTTC
TRBV6-1	TRBD2	TRBJ2-4	.	CASSELAGTKNIQYF	TGTGCCAGCAGTGAACTAGCGGGGACGAAAAACATTCAGTACTTC
TRBV7-2	TRBD1	TRBJ2-7	.	CASSTREGAHEQYF	TGTGCCAGCAGCACCCGTGAGGGGGCCCACGAGCAGTACTTC
TRBV27	.	TRBJ2-1	.	CASSFGSRASYNEQFF	TGTGCCAGCAGTTTCGGTTCGCGGGCCTCCTACAATGAGCAGTTCTTC
TRBV19	TRBD2	TRBJ2-2	.	CASQPGGPDTGELFF	TGTGCCAGTCAGCCGGGAGGGCCGGACACCGGGGAGCTGTTTTTT
TRBV12-5	.	TRBJ2-1	.	CASTLAVRADEQFF	TGTGCTAGCACCCTAGCAGTGCGGGCGGATGAGCAGTTCTTC
TRBV7-3	.	TRBJ2-1	.	CASSLGRLSGLTGEQFF	TGTGCCAGCAGCTTAGGTCGGTTGAGCGGCCTTACCGGGGAGCAGTTCTTC
TRBV19	TRBD2	TRBJ2-3	.	CASSPQTSGASTDTQYF	TGTGCCAGTAGTCCCCAGACTAGCGGGGCTAGCACAGATACGCAGTATTTT
TRBV6-2/TRBV6-3	TRBD2	TRBJ2-1	few	CASSYRLTSNNEQFF	TGTGCCAGCAGTTACCGATTGACTAGCAACAATGAGCAGTTCTTC
TRBV24-1	.	TRBJ1-3	.	CATSDTRSGNTIYF	TGTGCCACCAGTGACACACGCTCTGGAAACACCATATATTTT
TRBV6-5	TRBD1	TRBJ1-3	.	CASSRGQVAGNTIYF	TGTGCCAGCAGTCGGGGACAGGTAGCGGGAAACACCATATATTTT
TRBV9	TRBD2	TRBJ2-1	few	CASSASGGDRNEQFF	TGTGCCAGCAGCGCCAGCGGGGGAGATCGAAATGAGCAGTTCTTC
TRBV10-2	TRBD1	TRBJ2-7	.	CASSVIGTGATYEQYF	TGCGCCAGCAGTGTGATAGGGACAGGGGCGACATACGAGCAGTACTTC
TRBV2	TRBD1	TRBJ1-6	.	CASSPPGTGNSPLHF	TGTGCCAGCAGTCCCCCCGGGACAGGGAATTCACCCCTCCACTTT
TRBV18	TRBD1	TRBJ1-2	.	CASSPQSTGDYGYTF	TGTGCCAGCTCACCACAGAGTACAGGGGACTATGGCTACACCTTC
TRBV3-1/TRBV3-2	TRBD1	TRBJ2-1	.	CASSQEGQSSYNEQFF	TGTGCCAGCAGCCAAGAGGGACAGAGCTCCTACAATGAGCAGTTCTTC
TRBV5-5	TRBD1	TRBJ1-3	.	CASSRRQGGVLGNTIYF	TGTGCCAGCAGCCGACGACAGGGAGGAGTACTAGGAAACACCATATATTTT
TRBV18	.	TRBJ2-1	.	CASSQTQGFEQFF	TGTGCCAGCTCCCAAACCCAGGGTTTTGAGCAGTTCTTC
TRBV5-6	TRBD1	TRBJ1-2	.	CASSLGGQGSGYTF	TGTGCCAGCAGCTTGGGTGGACAGGGGAGTGGCTACACCTTC
TRBV4-2	TRBD2	TRBJ2-3	.	CASSHHTSGGDTDTQYF	TGTGCCAGCAGCCACCACACTAGCGGGGGGGATACAGATACGCAGTATTTT
TRBV29-1	TRBD1	TRBJ1-1	.	CSVNGQGRTYTEAFF	TGCAGCGTTAACGGACAGGGGAGAACATACACTGAAGCTTTCTTT
TRBV9	.	TRBJ2-3	.	CASSVEQETDTQYF	TGTGCCAGCAGCGTAGAACAGGAAACCGATACGCAGTATTTT
TRBV4-3	TRBD1	TRBJ2-7	few	CASSLNGQDEQYF	TGCGCCAGCAGCCTTAATGGACAGGACGAGCAGTACTTC
TRBV4-1	.	TRBJ2-5	.	CASNYEGGQETQYF	TGCGCCAGCAATTACGAGGGTGGCCAAGAGACCCAGTACTTC
TRBV5-1	.	TRBJ2-6	.	CASSLGVQGSGANVLTF	TGCGCCAGCAGCTTGGGGGTACAGGGCTCTGGGGCCAACGTCCTGACTTTC
TRBV6-6	.	TRBJ2-7	.	CASSSSPGVYEQYF	TGTGCCAGCAGTTCCTCTCCAGGGGTATACGAGCAGTACTTC
TRBV27	TRBD1	TRBJ2-7	.	CASSSSTGASSYEQYF	TGTGCCAGCAGTTCCTCGACAGGGGCGAGCTCCTACGAGCAGTACTTC
TRBV18	TRBD1	TRBJ1-6	.	CASSPLQGAYNSPLHF	TGTGCCAGCTCACCACTACAGGGGGCCTATAATTCACCCCTCCACTTT
TRBV27	TRBD1	TRBJ1-2	few	CASSLWAMDRGSYGYTF	TGTGCCAGCAGTTTATGGGCTATGGACAGGGGGTCCTATGGCTACACCTTC
TRBV5-1	TRBD2	TRBJ2-1	.	CASSRTSGIDNEQFF	TGCGCCAGCAGCCGGACTAGCGGAATTGACAATGAGCAGTTCTTC
TRBV9	.	TRBJ2-7	.	CARRPDGGRGCEQYF	TGTGCCAGAAGACCAGATGGGGGCAGGGGCTGCGAGCAGTACTTC
TRBV11-2	.	TRBJ1-6	.	CASSLDPPGSPLHF	TGTGCCAGCAGCTTAGACCCCCCGGGGTCACCCCTCCACTTT
TRBV19	TRBD1	TRBJ2-1	.	CASSPGRQGDYNEQFF	TGTGCCAGTAGTCCGGGGCGACAGGGGGACTACAATGAGCAGTTCTTC
TRBV7-9	TRBD1	TRBJ2-7	.	CASSLGQGGSEQYF	TGTGCCAGCAGCCTTGGACAGGGGGGTTCCGAGCAGTACTTC
TRBV7-8	TRBD2	TRBJ2-3	.	CASTPGLAGLFTDTQYF	TGTGCCAGCACCCCGGGACTAGCGGGACTTTTCACAGATACGCAGTATTTT
TRBV7-9	.	TRBJ2-7	.	CASRNDRATYEQYF	TGTGCCAGCAGGAACGACAGAGCCACCTACGAGCAGTACTTC
TRBV5-6	TRBD2	TRBJ2-5	.	CASSPSGRRETQYF	TGTGCCAGCAGCCCCAGCGGGAGGAGAGAGACCCAGTACTTC
TRBV2	.	TRBJ2-3	.	CASVRLDSRTDTQYF	TGTGCCAGCGTAAGACTGGACAGTCGCACAGATACGCAGTATTTT
TRBV9	.	TRBJ1-1	.	CASSVGQEVNTEAFF	TGTGCCAGCAGCGTAGGCCAAGAGGTGAACACTGAAGCTTTCTTT
TRBV4-3	.	TRBJ1-6	.	CASSQDRWTASPLHF	TGCGCCAGCAGCCAAGATCGTTGGACTGCTTCACCCCTCCACTTT
TRBV7-2	.	TRBJ1-6	.	CASSAAGDSPLHF	TGTGCCAGCAGCGCCGCAGGGGATTCACCCCTCCACTTT
TRBV4-2	.	TRBJ2-5	.	CASSQAADRQETQYF	TGTGCCAGCAGCCAAGCGGCGGACAGACAAGAGACCCAGTACTTC
TRBV7-3	TRBD2	TRBJ2-1	.	CASSFGAGGPHEQFF	TGTGCCAGCAGCTTCGGAGCGGGAGGGCCACATGAGCAGTTCTTC
TRBV5-1	.	TRBJ2-3	.	CASSLDPGDTQYF	TGCGCCAGCAGCTTGGATCCGGGTGATACGCAGTATTTT
TRBV6-5	.	TRBJ2-7	.	CASSYTTGIGEQYF	TGTGCCAGCAGTTACACTACAGGGATCGGAGAGCAGTACTTC
TRBV6-5	TRBD1	TRBJ1-2	.	CASSYLDRGVGYTF	TGTGCCAGCAGTTACCTCGACAGGGGTGTCGGCTACACCTTC
TRBV29-1	TRBD2	TRBJ2-1	.	CSVLSLQLAGGQEQFF	TGCAGCGTCCTCTCCCTGCAACTAGCGGGGGGGCAGGAGCAGTTCTTC
TRBV11-2	.	TRBJ1-3	.	CASWSESGNTIYF	TGTGCCAGCTGGTCAGAATCTGGAAACACCATATATTTT
TRBV24-1	TRBD1	TRBJ2-5	.	CATSDSGQGTAQYF	TGTGCCACCAGTGACTCGGGACAGGGGACGGCCCAGTACTTC
TRBV11-2	.	TRBJ2-1	.	CASSSNLGAGSLNEQFF	TGTGCCAGCAGCTCGAACCTGGGCGCGGGGAGTCTAAATGAGCAGTTCTTC
TRBV3-1/TRBV3-2	TRBD2	TRBJ2-7	.	CASSPTSGKSSYEQYF	TGTGCCAGCAGCCCGACTAGCGGGAAATCCTCCTACGAGCAGTACTTC
TRBV28	.	TRBJ2-7	once	CASSPPTGRSSYEQYF	TGTGCCAGCAGCCCCCCTACAGGGCGGAGCTCCTACGAGCAGTACTTC
TRBV9	TRBD2	TRBJ2-2	.	CASSPRTSSSTGELFF	TGTGCCAGCAGCCCGAGGACTAGCAGCAGTACCGGGGAGCTGTTTTTT
TRBV29-1	.	TRBJ2-3	.	CSVLRASSTDTQYF	TGCAGCGTTCTCAGGGCCTCTAGCACAGATACGCAGTATTTT